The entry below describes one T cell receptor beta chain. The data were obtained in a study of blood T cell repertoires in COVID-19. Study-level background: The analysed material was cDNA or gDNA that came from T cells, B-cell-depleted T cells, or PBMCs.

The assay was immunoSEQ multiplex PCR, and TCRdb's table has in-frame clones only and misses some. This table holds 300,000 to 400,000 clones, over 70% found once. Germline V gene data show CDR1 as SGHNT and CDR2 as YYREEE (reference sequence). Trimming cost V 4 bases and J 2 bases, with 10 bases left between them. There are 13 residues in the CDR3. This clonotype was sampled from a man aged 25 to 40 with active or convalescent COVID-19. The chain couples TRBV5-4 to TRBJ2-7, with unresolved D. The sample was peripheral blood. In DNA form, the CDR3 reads TGTGCCAGCAGCCCCGGGTTTACCTACGAGCAGTACTTC. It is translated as CASSPGFTYEQYF.